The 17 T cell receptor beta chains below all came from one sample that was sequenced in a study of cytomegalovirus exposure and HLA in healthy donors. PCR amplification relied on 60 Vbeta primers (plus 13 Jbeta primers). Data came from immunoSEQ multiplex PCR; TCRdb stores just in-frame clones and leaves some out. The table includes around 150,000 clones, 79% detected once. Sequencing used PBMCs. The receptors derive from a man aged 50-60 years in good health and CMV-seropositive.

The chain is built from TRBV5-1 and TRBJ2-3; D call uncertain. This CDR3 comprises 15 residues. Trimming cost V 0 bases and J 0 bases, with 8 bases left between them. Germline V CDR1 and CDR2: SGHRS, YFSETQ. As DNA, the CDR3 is TGCGCCAGCAGCTTGGCCCGTGTCAGCACAGATACGCAGTATTTT. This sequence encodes CASSLARVSTDTQYF. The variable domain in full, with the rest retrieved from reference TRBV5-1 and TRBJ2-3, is KAGVTQTPRYLIKTRGQQVTLSCSPISGHRSVSWYQQTPGQGLQFLFEYFSETQRNKGNFPGRFSGRQFSNSRSEMNVSTLELGDSALYLCASSLARVSTDTQYFGPGTRLTVL.

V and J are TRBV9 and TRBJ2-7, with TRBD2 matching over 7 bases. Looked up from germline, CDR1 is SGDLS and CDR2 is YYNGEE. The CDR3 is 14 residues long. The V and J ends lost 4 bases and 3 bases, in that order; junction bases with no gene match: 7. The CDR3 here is CASSISSGSYEQYF. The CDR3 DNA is TGTGCCAGCAGCATCTCTAGCGGAAGCTACGAGCAGTACTTC.

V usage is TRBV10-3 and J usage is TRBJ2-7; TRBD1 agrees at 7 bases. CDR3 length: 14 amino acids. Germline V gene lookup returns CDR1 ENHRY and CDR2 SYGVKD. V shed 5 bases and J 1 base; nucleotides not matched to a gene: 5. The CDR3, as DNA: TGTGCCATCAGTCCGACAGGGAGTTCCTACGAGCAGTACTTC. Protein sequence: CAISPTGSSYEQYF.

The CDR3 bases are TGTGCCAGTAGCGTTACAGGGGGCGGCTACACCTTC. This encodes CASSVTGGGYTF. The chain couples TRBV19 to TRBJ1-2; 9 bases map to TRBD1. This CDR3 comprises 12 residues. Germline CDR1 LNHDA, CDR2 SQIVND (reference sequence). J gave up 8 bases and V 6 bases, and 4 bases lay outside the gene matches.

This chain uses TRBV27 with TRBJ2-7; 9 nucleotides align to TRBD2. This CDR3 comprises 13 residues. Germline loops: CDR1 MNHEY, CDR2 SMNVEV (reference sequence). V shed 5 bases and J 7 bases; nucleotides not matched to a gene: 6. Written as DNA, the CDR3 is TGTGCCAGCAGTCCGTATGCGGGAGGGGAGCAGTACTTC. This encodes CASSPYAGGEQYF.

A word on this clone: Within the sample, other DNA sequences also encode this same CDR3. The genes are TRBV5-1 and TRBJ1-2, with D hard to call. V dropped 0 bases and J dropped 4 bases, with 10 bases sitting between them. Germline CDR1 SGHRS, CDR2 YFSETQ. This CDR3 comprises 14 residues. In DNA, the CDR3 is TGCGCCAGCAGCTTGGGTGGCCGAACCTATGGCTACACCTTC. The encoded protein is CASSLGGRTYGYTF.

The CDR3 loop is CASRNQGPLGGYTF. CDR3 DNA: TGTGCCAGCAGAAACCAGGGGCCTCTCGGTGGCTACACCTTC. J is TRBJ1-2 and V is TRBV28; weak D call: TRBD1 (6 bases). Trimming took 6 bases from V and 7 from J, leaving 18 bases between them. CDR1 MDHEN and CDR2 SYDVKM come from the germline V gene. This CDR3 has 14 residues.

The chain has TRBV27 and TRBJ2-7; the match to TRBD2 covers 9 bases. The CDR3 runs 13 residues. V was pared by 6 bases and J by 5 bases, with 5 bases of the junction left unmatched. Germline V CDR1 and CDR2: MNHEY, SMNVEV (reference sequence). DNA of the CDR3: TGTGCCAGCAGCCTAGCGGGACCCCACGAGCAGTACTTC. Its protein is CASSLAGPHEQYF.

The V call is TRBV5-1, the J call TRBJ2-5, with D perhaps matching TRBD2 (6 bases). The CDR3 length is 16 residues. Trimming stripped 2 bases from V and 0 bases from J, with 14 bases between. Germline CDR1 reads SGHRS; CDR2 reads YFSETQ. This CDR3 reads CASSFDSGLYQETQYF. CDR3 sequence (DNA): TGCGCCAGCAGCTTTGATAGCGGTTTGTACCAAGAGACCCAGTACTTC. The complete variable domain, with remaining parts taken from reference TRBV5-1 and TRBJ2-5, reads KAGVTQTPRYLIKTRGQQVTLSCSPISGHRSVSWYQQTPGQGLQFLFEYFSETQRNKGNFPGRFSGRQFSNSRSEMNVSTLELGDSALYLCASSFDSGLYQETQYFGPGTRLLVL.

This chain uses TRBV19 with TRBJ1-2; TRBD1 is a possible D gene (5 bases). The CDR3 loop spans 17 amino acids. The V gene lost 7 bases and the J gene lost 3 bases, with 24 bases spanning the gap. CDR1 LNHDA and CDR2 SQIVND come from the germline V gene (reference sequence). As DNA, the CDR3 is TGTGCCAGTACCCCGGACATGAACCAAATTATGGACTATGGCTACACCTTC. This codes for CASTPDMNQIMDYGYTF.

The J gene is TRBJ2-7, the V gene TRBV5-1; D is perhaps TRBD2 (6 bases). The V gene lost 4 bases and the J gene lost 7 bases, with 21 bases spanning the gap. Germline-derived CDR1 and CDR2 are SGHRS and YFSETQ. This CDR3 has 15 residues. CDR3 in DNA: TGCGCCAGCAGCCCGTCCGGCGGGACCGTTTGGGAGCAGTACTTC. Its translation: CASSPSGGTVWEQYF. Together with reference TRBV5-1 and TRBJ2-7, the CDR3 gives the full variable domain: KAGVTQTPRYLIKTRGQQVTLSCSPISGHRSVSWYQQTPGQGLQFLFEYFSETQRNKGNFPGRFSGRQFSNSRSEMNVSTLELGDSALYLCASSPSGGTVWEQYFGPGTRLTVT.

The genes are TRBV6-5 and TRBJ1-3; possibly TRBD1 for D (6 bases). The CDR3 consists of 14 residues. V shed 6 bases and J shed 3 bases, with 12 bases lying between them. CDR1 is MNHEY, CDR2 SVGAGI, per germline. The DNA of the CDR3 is TGTGCCAGCAGGGACAGTCTAATTGGAAACACCATATATTTT. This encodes CASRDSLIGNTIYF.

The CDR3 loop is CASSLAESYGYTF. As DNA, the CDR3 is TGCGCCAGCAGCTTGGCCGAGTCCTATGGCTACACCTTC. The chain employs TRBV5-1 and TRBJ1-2; unclear D gene. Germline-derived CDR1 and CDR2 are SGHRS and YFSETQ. CDR3 length: 13 residues. Trimming left V 0 bases short and J 4 bases short, with 7 bases between.

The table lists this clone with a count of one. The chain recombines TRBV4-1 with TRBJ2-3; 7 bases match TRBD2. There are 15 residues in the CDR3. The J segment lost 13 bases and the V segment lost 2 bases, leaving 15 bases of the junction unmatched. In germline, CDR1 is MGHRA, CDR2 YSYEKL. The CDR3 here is CASSQNRWEGHREYF. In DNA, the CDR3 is TGCGCCAGCAGCCAAAATAGGTGGGAGGGCCATCGAGAGTATTTT.

This CDR3 reads CASSLSLAGDEQYF. Written as DNA, the CDR3 is TGTGCCAGCAGCTTATCACTAGCGGGAGACGAGCAGTACTTC. The chain combines TRBV7-9 with TRBJ2-5; 11 bases agree with TRBD2. The J call could be wrong; TRBJ2-7 is a better fit for the DNA end. The CDR3 consists of 14 residues. Germline V CDR1 and CDR2: SEHNR, FQNEAQ (reference sequence).

The CDR3 reads CASSLIRSGGDTGELFF. CDR3 sequence (DNA): TGTGCCAGCAGTTTAATACGGTCGGGGGGGGACACCGGGGAGCTGTTTTTT. The chain links TRBV27 to TRBJ2-2; 8 nucleotides line up with TRBD2. With V trimmed by 2 bases and J by 3 bases, 8 bases remained unmatched. Looked up from germline, CDR1 is MNHEY and CDR2 is SMNVEV (reference sequence). The CDR3 spans 17 residues.

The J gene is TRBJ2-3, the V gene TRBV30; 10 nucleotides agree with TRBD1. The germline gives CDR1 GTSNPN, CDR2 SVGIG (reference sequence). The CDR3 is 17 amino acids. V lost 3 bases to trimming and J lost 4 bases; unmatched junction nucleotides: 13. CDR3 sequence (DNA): TGTGCCTGGAGCCCGGGAGACAGGGGGCGAGGTCCAGATACGCAGTATTTT. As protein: CAWSPGDRGRGPDTQYF.